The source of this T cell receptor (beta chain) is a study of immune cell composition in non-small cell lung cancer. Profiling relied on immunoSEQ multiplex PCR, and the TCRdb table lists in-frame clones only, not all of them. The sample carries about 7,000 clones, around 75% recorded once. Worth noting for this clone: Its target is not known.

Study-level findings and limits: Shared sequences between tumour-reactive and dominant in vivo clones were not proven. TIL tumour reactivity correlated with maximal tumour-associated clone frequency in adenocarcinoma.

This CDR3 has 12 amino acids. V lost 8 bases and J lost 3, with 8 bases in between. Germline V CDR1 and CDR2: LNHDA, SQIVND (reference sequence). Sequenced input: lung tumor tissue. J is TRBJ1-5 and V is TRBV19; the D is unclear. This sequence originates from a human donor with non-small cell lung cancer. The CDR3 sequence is CASQANNQPQHF. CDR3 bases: TGTGCCAGTCAGGCTAACAATCAGCCCCAGCATTTT.